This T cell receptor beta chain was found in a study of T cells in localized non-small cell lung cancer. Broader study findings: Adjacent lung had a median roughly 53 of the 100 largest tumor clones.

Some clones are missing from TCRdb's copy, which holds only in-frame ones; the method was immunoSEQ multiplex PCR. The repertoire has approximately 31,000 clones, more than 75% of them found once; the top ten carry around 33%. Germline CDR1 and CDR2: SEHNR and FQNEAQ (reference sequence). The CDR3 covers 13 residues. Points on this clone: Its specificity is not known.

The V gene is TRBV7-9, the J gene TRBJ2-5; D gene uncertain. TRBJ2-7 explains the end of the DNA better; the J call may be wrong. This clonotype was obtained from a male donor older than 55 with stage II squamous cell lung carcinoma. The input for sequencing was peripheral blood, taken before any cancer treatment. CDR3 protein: CASSPPRSYEQYF. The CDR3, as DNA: TGTGCCAGCAGCCCGCCTCGCTCCTACGAGCAGTACTTC.